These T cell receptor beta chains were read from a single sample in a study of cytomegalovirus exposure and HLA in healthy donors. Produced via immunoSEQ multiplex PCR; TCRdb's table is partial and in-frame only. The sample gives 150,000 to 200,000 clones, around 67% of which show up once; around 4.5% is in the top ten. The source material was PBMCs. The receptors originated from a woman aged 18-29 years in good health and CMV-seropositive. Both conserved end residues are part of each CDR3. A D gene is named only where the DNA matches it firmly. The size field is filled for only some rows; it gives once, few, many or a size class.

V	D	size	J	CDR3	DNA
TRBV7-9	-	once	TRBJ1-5	CASSLGGDQPQHF	TGTGCCAGCAGCTTGGGCGGGGATCAGCCCCAGCATTTT
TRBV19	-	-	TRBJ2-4	CASSQGSGIQYF	TGTGCCAGTAGTCAGGGATCAGGCATTCAGTACTTC
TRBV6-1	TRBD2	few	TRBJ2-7	CASSEVARAGEYF	TGTGCCAGCAGTGAAGTTGCCAGGGCGGGAGAGTACTTC
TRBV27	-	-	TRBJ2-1	CASSSLTNEQFF	TGTGCCAGCAGTTCTCTTACTAATGAGCAGTTCTTC
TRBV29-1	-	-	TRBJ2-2	CSGIGVSGTGELFF	TGCAGCGGGATAGGGGTTTCCGGCACCGGGGAGCTGTTTTTT
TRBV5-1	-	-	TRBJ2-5	CASSLNGETQYF	TGCGCCAGCAGCTTAAACGGGGAGACCCAGTACTTC
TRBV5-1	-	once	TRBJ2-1	CASSYRQEPLSLEGQFF	TGCGCCAGCAGCTATCGACAGGAGCCCTTATCTCTTGAGGGGCAGTTCTTC
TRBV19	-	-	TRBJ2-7	CASRNYPGTYEQYF	TGTGCCAGTAGAAACTACCCGGGAACCTACGAGCAGTACTTC
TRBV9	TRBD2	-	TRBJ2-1	CASSVVAGGVGSGHNEQFF	TGTGCCAGCAGCGTAGTTGCGGGGGGGGTAGGAAGTGGCCACAATGAGCAGTTCTTC
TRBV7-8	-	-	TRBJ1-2	CASSLGQGDYGYTF	TGTGCCAGCAGCTTAGGGCAGGGCGACTATGGCTACACCTTC
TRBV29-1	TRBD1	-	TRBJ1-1	CSVVRWTGSLFF	TGCAGCGTTGTTAGGTGGACAGGGAGCTTGTTCTTT
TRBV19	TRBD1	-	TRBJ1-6	CASSDTGVGSPLHF	TGTGCCAGTAGTGACACAGGGGTAGGTTCACCCCTCCACTTT
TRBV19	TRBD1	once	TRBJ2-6	CASRQGNSGANVLTF	TGTGCCAGTAGACAGGGGAACTCTGGGGCCAACGTCCTGACTTTC
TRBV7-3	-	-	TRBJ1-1	CASKVEPANTEAFF	TGTGCCAGCAAAGTGGAGCCTGCGAACACTGAAGCTTTCTTT
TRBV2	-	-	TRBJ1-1	CASSEAFVKGIPEAFF	TGTGCCAGCAGTGAAGCGTTTGTAAAGGGGATCCCTGAAGCTTTCTTT
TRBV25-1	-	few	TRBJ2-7	CASSPLTSRASYEQYF	TGTGCCAGCAGTCCACTAACGTCGAGGGCCTCCTACGAGCAGTACTTC
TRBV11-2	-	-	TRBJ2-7	CASSLGSIPSSYEQYF	TGTGCCAGCAGCTTAGGGTCGATACCCAGCTCCTACGAGCAGTACTTC
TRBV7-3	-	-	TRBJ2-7	CASSLRWDSSYEQYF	TGTGCCAGCAGCTTAAGGTGGGACTCTTCCTACGAGCAGTACTTC
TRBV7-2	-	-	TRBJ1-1	CASQGSGGNTEAFF	TGTGCCAGCCAGGGGTCAGGAGGGAACACTGAAGCTTTCTTT
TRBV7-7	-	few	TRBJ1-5	CASSPGPYGPQHF	TGTGCTAGCAGCCCAGGTCCCTATGGGCCCCAGCATTTT
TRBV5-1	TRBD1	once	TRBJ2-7	CASSPIRQGAIYEQYF	TGCGCCAGCAGCCCGATCAGACAGGGGGCCATCTACGAGCAGTACTTC
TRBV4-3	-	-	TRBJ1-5	CASSQELLQGITHNQPQHF	TGCGCCAGCAGCCAAGAGCTGTTGCAGGGGATCACCCATAATCAGCCCCAGCATTTT
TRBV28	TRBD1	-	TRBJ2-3	CASSLVLMRDRESTDTQYF	TGTGCCAGCAGTTTAGTCCTGATGCGTGACAGGGAGTCCACAGATACGCAGTATTTT
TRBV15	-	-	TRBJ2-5	CATGNRRGMAETQYF	TGTGCCACCGGGAACAGGAGGGGTATGGCGGAGACCCAGTACTTC
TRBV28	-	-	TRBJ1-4	CASGTFRKLFF	TGTGCCAGCGGGACTTTTCGAAAACTGTTTTTT
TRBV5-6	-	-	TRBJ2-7	CASSLVARRELDEQYF	TGTGCCAGCAGCTTGGTCGCCAGGAGGGAGTTAGACGAGCAGTACTTC
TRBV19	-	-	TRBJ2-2	CASSIGENTGELFF	TGTGCCAGTAGTATTGGAGAGAACACCGGGGAGCTGTTTTTT
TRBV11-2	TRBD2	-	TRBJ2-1	CASSLLVAGVSEQFF	TGTGCCAGCAGCTTATTAGTAGCGGGAGTAAGTGAGCAGTTCTTC
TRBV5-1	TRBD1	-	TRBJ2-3	CASSLYRGGDTQYF	TGCGCCAGCAGCTTGTACAGGGGTGGGGATACGCAGTATTTT
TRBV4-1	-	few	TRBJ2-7	CASSHPLYTYEQYF	TGCGCCAGCAGCCATCCCCTGTACACCTACGAGCAGTACTTC
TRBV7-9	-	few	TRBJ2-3	CASSLLLATSDAQYF	TGTGCCAGCAGCTTACTGCTAGCGACTTCAGATGCGCAGTATTTT
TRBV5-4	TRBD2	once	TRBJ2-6	CASSRTSGEASGANVLTF	TGTGCCAGCAGCCGGACTAGCGGGGAAGCGTCTGGGGCCAACGTCCTGACTTTC
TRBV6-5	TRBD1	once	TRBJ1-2	CASSKDRGGYGYTF	TGTGCCAGCAGTAAGGACAGGGGTGGCTATGGCTACACCTTC
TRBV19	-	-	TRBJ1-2	CASSIHYGQSYGYTF	TGTGCCAGTAGTATTCATTACGGACAGTCCTATGGCTACACCTTC
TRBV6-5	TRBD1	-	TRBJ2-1	CASSYSRDSYNEQFF	TGTGCCAGCAGTTACTCCCGGGACAGTTACAATGAGCAGTTCTTC
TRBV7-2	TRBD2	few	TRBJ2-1	CASSSQGLAGNEQFF	TGTGCCAGCAGCTCCCAGGGACTAGCGGGCAATGAGCAGTTCTTC
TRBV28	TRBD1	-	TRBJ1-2	CASSFRTGGGYGYTF	TGTGCCAGCAGTTTTAGGACAGGGGGTGGCTATGGCTACACCTTC
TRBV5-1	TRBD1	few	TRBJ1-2	CASSFLRQGNYGYTF	TGCGCCAGCAGTTTCCTTCGACAGGGGAACTATGGCTACACCTTC
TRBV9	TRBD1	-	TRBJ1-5	CASSGGQTVNQPQHF	TGTGCCAGCAGCGGGGGACAGACCGTCAATCAGCCCCAGCATTTT
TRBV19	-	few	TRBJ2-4	CASSLLRAGYQDIQYF	TGTGCCAGTAGCCTCCTCAGGGCCGGATATCAGGACATTCAGTACTTC
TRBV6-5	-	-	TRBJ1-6	CASSYVRSDSPLHF	TGTGCCAGCAGTTACGTAAGGAGCGATTCACCCCTCCACTTT
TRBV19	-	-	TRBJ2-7	CAVGEGSSYEQYF	TGTGCGGTGGGTGAGGGAAGCTCCTACGAGCAGTACTTC
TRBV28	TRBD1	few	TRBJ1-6	CASTDRARSPLHF	TGTGCCAGCACCGACAGGGCTCGATCACCCCTCCACTTT
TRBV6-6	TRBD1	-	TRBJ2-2	CASRRTGGPSTGELFF	TGTGCCAGCAGGAGGACAGGGGGCCCGAGCACCGGGGAGCTGTTTTTT
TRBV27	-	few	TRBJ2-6	CASSPTPGGANVLTF	TGTGCCAGCAGTCCCACCCCGGGTGGGGCCAACGTCCTGACTTTC